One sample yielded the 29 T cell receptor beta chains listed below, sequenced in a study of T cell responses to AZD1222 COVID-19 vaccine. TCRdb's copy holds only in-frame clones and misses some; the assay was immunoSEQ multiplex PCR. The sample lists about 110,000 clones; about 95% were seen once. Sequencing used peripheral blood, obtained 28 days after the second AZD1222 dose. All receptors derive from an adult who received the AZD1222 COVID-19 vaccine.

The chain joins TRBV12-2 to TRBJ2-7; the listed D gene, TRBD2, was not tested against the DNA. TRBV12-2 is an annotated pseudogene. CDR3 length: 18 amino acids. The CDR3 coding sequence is TGTGCAAGTCGCTTAGCGTGTGAAGGGTCCAGCGGGGACTACGAGCAGTACTTC. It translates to CASRLACEGSSGDYEQYF.

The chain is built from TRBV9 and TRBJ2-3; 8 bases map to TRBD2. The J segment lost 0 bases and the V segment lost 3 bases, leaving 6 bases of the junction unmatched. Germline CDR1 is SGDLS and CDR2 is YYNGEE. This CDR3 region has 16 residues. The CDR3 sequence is CASSGLLAESTDTQYF. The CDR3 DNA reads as TGTGCCAGCAGCGGCCTACTAGCGGAGAGCACAGATACGCAGTATTTT.

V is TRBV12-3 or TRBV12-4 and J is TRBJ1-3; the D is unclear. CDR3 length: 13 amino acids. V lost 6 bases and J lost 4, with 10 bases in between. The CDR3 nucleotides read TGTGCCAGCAGCCCAGAAAGGGGAAACACCATATATTTT. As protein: CASSPERGNTIYF.

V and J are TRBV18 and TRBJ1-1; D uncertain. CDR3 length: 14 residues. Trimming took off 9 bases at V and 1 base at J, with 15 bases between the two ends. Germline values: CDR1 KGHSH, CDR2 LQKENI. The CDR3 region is CASSGSIGNTEAFF. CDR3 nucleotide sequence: TGTGCCAGTTCGGGATCAATAGGGAACACTGAAGCTTTCTTT.

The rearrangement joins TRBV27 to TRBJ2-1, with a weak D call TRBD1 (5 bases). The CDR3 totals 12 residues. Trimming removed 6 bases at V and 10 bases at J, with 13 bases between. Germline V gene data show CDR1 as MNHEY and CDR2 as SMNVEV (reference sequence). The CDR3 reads CASSTRVGEQFF. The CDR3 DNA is TGTGCCAGCAGCACCAGGGTGGGCGAGCAGTTCTTC.

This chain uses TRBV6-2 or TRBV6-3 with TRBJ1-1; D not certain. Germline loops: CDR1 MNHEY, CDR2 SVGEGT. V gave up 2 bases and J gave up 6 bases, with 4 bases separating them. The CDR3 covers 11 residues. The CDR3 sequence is CASSYPPEAFF. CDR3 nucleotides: TGTGCCAGCAGTTACCCTCCTGAAGCTTTCTTT.

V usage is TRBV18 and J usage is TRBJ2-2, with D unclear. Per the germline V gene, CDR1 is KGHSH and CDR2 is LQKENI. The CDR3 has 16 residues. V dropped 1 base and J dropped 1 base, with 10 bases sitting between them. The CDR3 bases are TGTGCCAGCTCACCACAACTTTCCCGGAACACCGGGGAGCTGTTTTTT. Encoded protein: CASSPQLSRNTGELFF.

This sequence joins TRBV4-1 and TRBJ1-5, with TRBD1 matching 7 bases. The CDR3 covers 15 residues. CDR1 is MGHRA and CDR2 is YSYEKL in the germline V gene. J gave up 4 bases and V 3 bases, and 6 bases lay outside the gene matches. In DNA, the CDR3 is TGCGCCAGCAGCCAGACCGCAGGGGGTAATCAGCCCCAGCATTTT. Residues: CASSQTAGGNQPQHF.

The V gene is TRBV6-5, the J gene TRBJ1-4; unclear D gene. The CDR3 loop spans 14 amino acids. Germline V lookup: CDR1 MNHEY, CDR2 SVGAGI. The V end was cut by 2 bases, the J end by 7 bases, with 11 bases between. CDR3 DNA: TGTGCCAGCAGTTACGAGAGACTAAGTGAAAAACTGTTTTTT. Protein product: CASSYERLSEKLFF.

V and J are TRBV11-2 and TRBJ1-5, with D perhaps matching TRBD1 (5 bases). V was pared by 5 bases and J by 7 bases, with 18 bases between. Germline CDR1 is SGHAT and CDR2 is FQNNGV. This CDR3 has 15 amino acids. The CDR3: CASSLRGRGGQPQHF. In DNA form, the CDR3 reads TGTGCCAGCAGCCTTAGGGGTAGGGGCGGGCAGCCCCAGCATTTT.

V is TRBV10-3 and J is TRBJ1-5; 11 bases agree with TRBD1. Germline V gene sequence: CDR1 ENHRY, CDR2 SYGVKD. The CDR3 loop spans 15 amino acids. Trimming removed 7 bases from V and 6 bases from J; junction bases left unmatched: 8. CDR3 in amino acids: CAIKRDRGSGQPQHF. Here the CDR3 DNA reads TGTGCCATCAAAAGGGACAGGGGGAGCGGTCAGCCCCAGCATTTT.

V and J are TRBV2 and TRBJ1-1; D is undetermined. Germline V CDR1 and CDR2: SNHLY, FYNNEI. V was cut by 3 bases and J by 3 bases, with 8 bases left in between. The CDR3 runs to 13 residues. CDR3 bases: TGTGCCAGCAGTGACCTCGGGTACACTGAAGCTTTCTTT. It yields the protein CASSDLGYTEAFF. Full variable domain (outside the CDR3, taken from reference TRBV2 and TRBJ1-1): EPEVTQTPSHQVTQMGQEVILRCVPISNHLYFYWYRQILGQKVEFLVSFYNNEISEKSEIFDDQFSVERPDGSNFTLKIRSTKLEDSAMYFCASSDLGYTEAFFGQGTRLTVV.

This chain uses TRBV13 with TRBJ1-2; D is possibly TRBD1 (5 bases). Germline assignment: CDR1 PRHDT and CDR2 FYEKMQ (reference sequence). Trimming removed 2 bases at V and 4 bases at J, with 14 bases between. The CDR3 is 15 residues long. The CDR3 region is CASSLLSGRSYGYTF. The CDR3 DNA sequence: TGTGCCAGCAGCTTATTGTCAGGGAGATCCTATGGCTACACCTTC.

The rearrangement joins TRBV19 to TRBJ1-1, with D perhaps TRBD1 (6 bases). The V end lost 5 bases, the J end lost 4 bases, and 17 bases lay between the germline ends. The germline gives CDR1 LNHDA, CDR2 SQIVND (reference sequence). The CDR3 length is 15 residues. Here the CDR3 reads CASSSDSFPLTEAFF. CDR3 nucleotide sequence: TGTGCCAGTAGTTCGGACAGTTTTCCCCTCACTGAAGCTTTCTTT.

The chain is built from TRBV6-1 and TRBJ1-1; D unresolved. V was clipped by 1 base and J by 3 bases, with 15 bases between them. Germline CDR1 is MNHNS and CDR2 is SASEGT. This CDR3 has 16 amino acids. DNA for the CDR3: TGTGCCAGCAGTGAAGAATTCGTGGATTCTGACACTGAAGCTTTCTTT. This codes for CASSEEFVDSDTEAFF.

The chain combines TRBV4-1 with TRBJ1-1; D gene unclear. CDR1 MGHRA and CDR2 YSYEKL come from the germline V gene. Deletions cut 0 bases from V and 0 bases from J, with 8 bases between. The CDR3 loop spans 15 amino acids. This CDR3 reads CASSQDRDLNTEAFF. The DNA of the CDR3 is TGCGCCAGCAGCCAAGATCGAGACTTGAACACTGAAGCTTTCTTT.

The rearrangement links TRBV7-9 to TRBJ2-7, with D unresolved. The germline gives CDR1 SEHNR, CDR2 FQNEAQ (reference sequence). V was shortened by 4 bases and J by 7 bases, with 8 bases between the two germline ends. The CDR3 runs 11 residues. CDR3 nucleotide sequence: TGTGCCAGCAGCTCTCTGCGGGAGCAGTACTTC. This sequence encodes CASSSLREQYF. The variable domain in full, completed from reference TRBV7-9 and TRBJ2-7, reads DTGVSQNPRHKITKRGQNVTFRCDPISEHNRLYWYRQTLGQGPEFLTYFQNEAQLEKSRLLSDRFSAERPKGSFSTLEIQRTEQGDSAMYLCASSSLREQYFGPGTRLTVT.

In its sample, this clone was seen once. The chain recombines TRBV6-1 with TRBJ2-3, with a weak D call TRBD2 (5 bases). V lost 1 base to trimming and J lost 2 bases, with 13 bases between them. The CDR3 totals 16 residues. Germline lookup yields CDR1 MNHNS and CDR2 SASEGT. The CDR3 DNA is TGTGCCAGCAGTGAAGGGTACGAGGGCCCCACAGATACGCAGTATTTT. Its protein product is CASSEGYEGPTDTQYF.

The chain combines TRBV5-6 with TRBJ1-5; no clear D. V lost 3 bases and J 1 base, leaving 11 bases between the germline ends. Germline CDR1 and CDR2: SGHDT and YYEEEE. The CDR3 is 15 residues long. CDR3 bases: TGTGCCAGCAGCTCGGCTTCCGGAAGCAATCAGCCCCAGCATTTT. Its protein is CASSSASGSNQPQHF. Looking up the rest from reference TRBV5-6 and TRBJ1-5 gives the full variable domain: DAGVTQSPTHLIKTRGQQVTLRCSPKSGHDTVSWYQQALGQGPQFIFQYYEEEERQRGNFPDRFSGHQFPNYSSELNVNALLLGDSALYLCASSSASGSNQPQHFGDGTRLSIL.

The DNA for the CDR3 is TGTGCCAGCAGCCAATTCCGTCCAGAGGGAACTGTATCCTATAATTCACCCCTCCACTTT. It encodes CASSQFRPEGTVSYNSPLHF. V is TRBV14 and J is TRBJ1-6; unclear D gene. The CDR3 extends over 20 amino acids. Per the germline V gene, CDR1 is SGHDN and CDR2 is FVKESK. Trimming shortened V by 2 bases and J by 1 base, and 21 bases separated the two germline ends.

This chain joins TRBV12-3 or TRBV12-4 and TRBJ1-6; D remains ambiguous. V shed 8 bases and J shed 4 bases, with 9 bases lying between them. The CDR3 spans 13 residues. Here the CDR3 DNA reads TGTGCCAGCCGGGAAGTTTATAATTCACCCCTCCACTTT. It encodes CASREVYNSPLHF.

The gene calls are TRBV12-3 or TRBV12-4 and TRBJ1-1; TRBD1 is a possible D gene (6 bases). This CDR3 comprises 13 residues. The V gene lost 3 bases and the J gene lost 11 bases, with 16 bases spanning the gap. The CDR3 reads CASSLMGAPVAFF. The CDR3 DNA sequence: TGTGCCAGCAGTTTGATGGGGGCCCCCGTGGCTTTCTTT.

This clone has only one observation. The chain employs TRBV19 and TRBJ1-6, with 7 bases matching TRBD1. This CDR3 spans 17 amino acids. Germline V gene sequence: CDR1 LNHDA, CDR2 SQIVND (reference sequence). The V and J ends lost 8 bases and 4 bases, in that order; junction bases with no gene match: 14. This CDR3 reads CASRAGGGTEYNSPLHF. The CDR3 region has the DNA TGTGCCAGTCGGGCCGGAGGAGGGACAGAGTATAATTCACCCCTCCACTTT.

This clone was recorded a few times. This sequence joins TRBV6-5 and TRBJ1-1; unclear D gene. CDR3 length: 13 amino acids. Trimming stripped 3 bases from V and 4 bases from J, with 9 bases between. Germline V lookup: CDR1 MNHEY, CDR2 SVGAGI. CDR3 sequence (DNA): TGTGCCAGCAGTTATGAGGTTAGCACTGAAGCTTTCTTT. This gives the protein CASSYEVSTEAFF.

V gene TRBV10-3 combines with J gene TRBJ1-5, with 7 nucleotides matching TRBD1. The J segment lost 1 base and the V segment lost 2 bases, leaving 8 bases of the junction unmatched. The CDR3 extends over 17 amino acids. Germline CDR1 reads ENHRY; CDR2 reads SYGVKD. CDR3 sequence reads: CAISEHRQGVSNQPQHF. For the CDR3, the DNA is TGTGCCATCAGTGAGCACCGACAGGGTGTAAGCAATCAGCCCCAGCATTTT.

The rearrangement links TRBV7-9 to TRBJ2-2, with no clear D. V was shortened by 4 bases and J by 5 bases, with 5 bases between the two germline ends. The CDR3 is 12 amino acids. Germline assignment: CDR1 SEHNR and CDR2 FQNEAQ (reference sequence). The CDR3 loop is CASSWGTGELFF. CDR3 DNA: TGTGCCAGCAGCTGGGGAACCGGGGAGCTGTTTTTT.

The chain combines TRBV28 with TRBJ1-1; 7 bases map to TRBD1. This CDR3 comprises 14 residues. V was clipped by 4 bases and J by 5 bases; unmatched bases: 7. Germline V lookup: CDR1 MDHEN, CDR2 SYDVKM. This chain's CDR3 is CASSSQGGRTEAFF. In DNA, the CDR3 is TGTGCCAGCAGTTCCCAGGGGGGGAGGACTGAAGCTTTCTTT. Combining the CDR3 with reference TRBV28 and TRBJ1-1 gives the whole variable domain DVKVTQSSRYLVKRTGEKVFLECVQDMDHENMFWYRQDPGLGLRLIYFSYDVKMKEKGDIPEGYSVSREKKERFSLILESASTNQTSMYLCASSSQGGRTEAFFGQGTRLTVV.

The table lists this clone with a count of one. In nucleotides, the CDR3 is TGTGCCAGCAGCTTGGGACAGCGGTACTATGGCTACACCTTC. This encodes CASSLGQRYYGYTF. The V and J genes are TRBV5-4 and TRBJ1-2; D is perhaps TRBD1 (5 bases). This CDR3 spans 14 amino acids. The V end lost 0 bases, the J end lost 3 bases, and 9 bases lay between the germline ends. The germline CDR1 and CDR2 sequences are SGHNT and YYREEE (reference sequence). Based on the CDR3 plus reference TRBV5-4 and TRBJ1-2, the full variable domain is ETGVTQSPTHLIKTRGQQVTLRCSSQSGHNTVSWYQQALGQGPQFIFQYYREEENGRGNFPPRFSGLQFPNYSSELNVNALELDDSALYLCASSLGQRYYGYTFGSGTRLTVV.

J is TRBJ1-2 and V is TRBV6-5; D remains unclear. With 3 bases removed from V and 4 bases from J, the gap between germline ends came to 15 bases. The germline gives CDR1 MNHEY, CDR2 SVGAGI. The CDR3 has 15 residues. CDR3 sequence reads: CASSYSEGWGYGYTF. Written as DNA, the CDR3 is TGTGCCAGCAGTTATAGCGAAGGATGGGGCTATGGCTACACCTTC.